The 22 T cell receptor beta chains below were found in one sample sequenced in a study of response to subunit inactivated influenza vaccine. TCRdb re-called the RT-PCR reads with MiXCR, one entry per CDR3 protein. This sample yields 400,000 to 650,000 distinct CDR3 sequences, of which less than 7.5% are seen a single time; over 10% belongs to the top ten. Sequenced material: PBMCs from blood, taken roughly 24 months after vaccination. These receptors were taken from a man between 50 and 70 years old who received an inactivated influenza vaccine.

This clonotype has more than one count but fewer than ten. The CDR3 bases are TGTGCCAGCAGTTACTCGCTCCCGGGGGGCACTGAAGCTTTCTTT. Translation: CASSYSLPGGTEAFF. The chain carries TRBV6-5 and TRBJ1-1; D is possibly TRBD1 (5 bases). The CDR3 is 15 amino acids. Germline lookup yields CDR1 MNHEY and CDR2 SVGAGI. V was cut by 0 bases and J by 4 bases, with 12 bases left in between.

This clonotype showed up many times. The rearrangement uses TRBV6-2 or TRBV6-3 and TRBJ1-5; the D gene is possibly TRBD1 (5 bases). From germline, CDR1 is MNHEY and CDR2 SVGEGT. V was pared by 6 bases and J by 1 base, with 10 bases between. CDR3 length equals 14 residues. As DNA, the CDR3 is TGTGCCAGCAGCAAGACAGCGAGCAATCAGCCCCAGCATTTT. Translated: CASSKTASNQPQHF.

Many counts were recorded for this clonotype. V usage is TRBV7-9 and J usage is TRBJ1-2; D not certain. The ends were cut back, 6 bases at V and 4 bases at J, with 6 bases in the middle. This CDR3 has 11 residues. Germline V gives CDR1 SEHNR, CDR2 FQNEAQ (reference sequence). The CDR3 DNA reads TGTGCCAGCAGGCCGTTCTATGGCTACACCTTC. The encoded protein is CASRPFYGYTF.

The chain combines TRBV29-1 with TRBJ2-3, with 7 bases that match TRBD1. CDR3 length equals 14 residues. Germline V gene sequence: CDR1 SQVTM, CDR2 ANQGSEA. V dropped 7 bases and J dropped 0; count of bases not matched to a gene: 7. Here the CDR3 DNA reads TGCAGCGGTCTTCAGGGGGTTAGCACAGATACGCAGTATTTT. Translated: CSGLQGVSTDTQYF.

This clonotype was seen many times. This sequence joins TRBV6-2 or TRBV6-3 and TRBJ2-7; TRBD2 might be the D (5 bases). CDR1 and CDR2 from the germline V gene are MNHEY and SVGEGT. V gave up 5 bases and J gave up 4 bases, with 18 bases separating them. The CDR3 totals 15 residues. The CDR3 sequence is CASSSGGGRAYEQYF. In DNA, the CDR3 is TGTGCCAGCAGTAGCGGTGGAGGCCGAGCTTACGAGCAGTACTTC.

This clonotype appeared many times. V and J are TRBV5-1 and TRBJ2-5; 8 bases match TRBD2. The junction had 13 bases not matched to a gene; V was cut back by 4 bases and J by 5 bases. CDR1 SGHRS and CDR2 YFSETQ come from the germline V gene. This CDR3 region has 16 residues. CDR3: CASSKSPGLVIETQYF. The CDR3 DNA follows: TGCGCCAGCAGCAAGAGCCCGGGACTAGTGATTGAGACCCAGTACTTC.

The CDR3 DNA reads TGTGCCAGCAGACCCGACAGGCTTGGGTATAATTCACCCCTCCACTTT. Amino acids: CASRPDRLGYNSPLHF. The V gene is TRBV12-3 or TRBV12-4, the J gene TRBJ1-6; D perhaps matches TRBD1 (6 bases). V was trimmed by 6 bases and J by 4 bases, leaving 16 bases between them. This CDR3 is 16 amino acids long.

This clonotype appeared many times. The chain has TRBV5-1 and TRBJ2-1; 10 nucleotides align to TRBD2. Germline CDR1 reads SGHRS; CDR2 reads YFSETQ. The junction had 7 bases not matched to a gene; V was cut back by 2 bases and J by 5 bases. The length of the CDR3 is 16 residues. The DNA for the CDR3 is TGCGCCAGCAGCTTTGCTAGCGGGGGCCGAAACAATGAGCAGTTCTTC. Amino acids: CASSFASGGRNNEQFF.

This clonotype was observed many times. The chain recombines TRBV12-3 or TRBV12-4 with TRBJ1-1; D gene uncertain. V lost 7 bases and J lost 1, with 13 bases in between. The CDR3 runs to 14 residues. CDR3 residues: CASTPRRTNTEAFF. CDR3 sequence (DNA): TGTGCCAGCACCCCCCGGCGGACGAACACTGAAGCTTTCTTT.

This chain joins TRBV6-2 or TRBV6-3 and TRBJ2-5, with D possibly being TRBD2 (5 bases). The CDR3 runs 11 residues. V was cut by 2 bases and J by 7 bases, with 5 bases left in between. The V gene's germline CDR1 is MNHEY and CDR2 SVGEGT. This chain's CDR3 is CASSYGGTQYF. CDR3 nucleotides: TGTGCCAGCAGTTACGGAGGGACCCAGTACTTC.

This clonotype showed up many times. The CDR3 DNA reads TGTGCCAGCAGTCCAACCTGGGCCGGGGAGCTGTTTTTT. It is translated as CASSPTWAGELFF. The chain joins TRBV12-3 or TRBV12-4 to TRBJ2-2; D call uncertain. The CDR3 contains 13 residues. V gave up 5 bases and J gave up 6 bases, with 10 bases separating them.

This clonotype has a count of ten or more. CDR3 DNA: TGCAGTGCTAGAGATTTGGGAGTAGGATACAATGAGCAGTTCTTC. Translating it yields CSARDLGVGYNEQFF. V and J are TRBV20-1 and TRBJ2-1, with D perhaps TRBD2 (5 bases). The CDR3 spans 15 residues. Germline-derived CDR1 and CDR2 are DFQATT and SNEGSKA (reference sequence). The germline V and J ends were trimmed by 0 bases and 4 bases, with 13 bases remaining between them.

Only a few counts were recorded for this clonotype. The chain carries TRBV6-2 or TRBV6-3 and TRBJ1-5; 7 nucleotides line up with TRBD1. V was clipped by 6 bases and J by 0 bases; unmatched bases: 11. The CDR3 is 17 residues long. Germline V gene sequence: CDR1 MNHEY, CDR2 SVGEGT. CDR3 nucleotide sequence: TGTGCCAGCAGACCTCACCGGGACAGAGCTAGCAATCAGCCCCAGCATTTT. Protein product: CASRPHRDRASNQPQHF.

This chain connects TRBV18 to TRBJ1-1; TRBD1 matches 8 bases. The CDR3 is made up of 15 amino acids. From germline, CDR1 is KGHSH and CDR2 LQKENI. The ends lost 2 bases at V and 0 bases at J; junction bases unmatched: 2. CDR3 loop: CASSPTGGVNTEAFF. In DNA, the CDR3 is TGTGCCAGCTCACCAACAGGGGGGGTGAACACTGAAGCTTTCTTT.

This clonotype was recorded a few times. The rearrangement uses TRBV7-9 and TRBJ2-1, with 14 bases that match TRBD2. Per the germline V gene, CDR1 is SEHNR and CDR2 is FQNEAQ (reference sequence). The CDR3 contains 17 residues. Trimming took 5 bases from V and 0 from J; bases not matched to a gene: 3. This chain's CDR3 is CASSAGLAGGSYNEQFF. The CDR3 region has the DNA TGTGCCAGCAGCGCCGGACTAGCGGGAGGCTCCTACAATGAGCAGTTCTTC.

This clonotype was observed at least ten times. Here the CDR3 reads CASSGADTQYF. The CDR3 coding sequence is TGTGCCAGCTCAGGGGCAGATACGCAGTATTTT. The chain joins TRBV7-2 to TRBJ2-3; tentative D call: TRBD1 (6 bases). The V gene's germline CDR1 is SGHTA and CDR2 FQGNSA. Trimming shortened V by 8 bases and J by 4 bases, and 7 bases separated the two germline ends. This CDR3 contains 11 residues.

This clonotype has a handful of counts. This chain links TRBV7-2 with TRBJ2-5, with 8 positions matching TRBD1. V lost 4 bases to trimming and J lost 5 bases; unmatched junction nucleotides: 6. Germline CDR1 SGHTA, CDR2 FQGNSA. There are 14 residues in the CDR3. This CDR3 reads CASSSRGQGETQYF. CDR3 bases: TGTGCCAGCAGCTCCCGAGGACAGGGCGAGACCCAGTACTTC.

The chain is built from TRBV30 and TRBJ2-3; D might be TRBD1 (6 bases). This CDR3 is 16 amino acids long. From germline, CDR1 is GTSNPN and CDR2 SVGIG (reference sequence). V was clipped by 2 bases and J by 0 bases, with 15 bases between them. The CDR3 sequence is CAWSPLGTRSTDTQYF. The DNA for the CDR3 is TGTGCCTGGAGTCCCCTCGGGACAAGGAGCACAGATACGCAGTATTTT.

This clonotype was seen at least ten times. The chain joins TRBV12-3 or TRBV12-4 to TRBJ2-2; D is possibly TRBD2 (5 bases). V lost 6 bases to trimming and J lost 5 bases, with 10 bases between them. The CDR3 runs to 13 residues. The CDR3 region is CASSPTRTGELFF. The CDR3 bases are TGTGCCAGCAGCCCAACTAGAACCGGGGAGCTGTTTTTT.

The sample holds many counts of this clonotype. The CDR3 loop is CSATGWASNTEAFF. Written as DNA, the CDR3 is TGCAGTGCTACAGGCTGGGCCTCGAACACTGAAGCTTTCTTT. This chain joins TRBV20-1 and TRBJ1-1; D gene uncertain. Germline loops: CDR1 DFQATT, CDR2 SNEGSKA (reference sequence). This CDR3 region has 14 residues. Deletions cut 4 bases from V and 1 base from J, with 13 bases between.

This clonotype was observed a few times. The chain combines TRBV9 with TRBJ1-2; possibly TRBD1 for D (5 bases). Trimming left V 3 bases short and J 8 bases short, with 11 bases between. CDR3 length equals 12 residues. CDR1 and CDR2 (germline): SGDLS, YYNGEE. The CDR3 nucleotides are TGTGCCAGCAGCGCTTCCGGGGCCGGCTACACCTTC. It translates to CASSASGAGYTF.

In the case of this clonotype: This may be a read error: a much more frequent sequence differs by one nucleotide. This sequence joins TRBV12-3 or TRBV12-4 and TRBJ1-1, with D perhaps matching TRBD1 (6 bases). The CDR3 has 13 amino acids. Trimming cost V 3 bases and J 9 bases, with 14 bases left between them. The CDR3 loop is CASSFTGNLKAFF. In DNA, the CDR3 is TGTGCCAGCAGTTTTACAGGGAACCTTAAAGCTTTCTTT.